This passage covers 24 T cell receptor beta chains from one sample sequenced in a study of OX40 agonist ivuxolimab in advanced cancers. The table came from immunoSEQ multiplex PCR; TCRdb's copy has only in-frame clones and leaves some out. The sample carries approximately 60,000 clones, roughly 80% recorded once. The starting material was CD4+ or CD8+ T cells sorted from blood, obtained in a trial of the OX40 agonist ivuxolimab. Every receptor here comes from an adult with an advanced solid tumor such as melanoma, head and neck, liver or kidney cancer.

CDR3 residues: CAISDHRPNSPLHF. CDR3 DNA sequence: TGTGCCATCAGTGATCACAGGCCCAATTCACCCCTCCACTTT. The chain carries TRBV10-3 and TRBJ1-6; a possible D gene is TRBD1 (5 bases). The V gene lost 3 bases and the J gene lost 7 bases, with 10 bases spanning the gap. The V gene's germline CDR1 is ENHRY and CDR2 SYGVKD. The CDR3 has 14 residues.

The J gene is TRBJ1-6, the V gene TRBV6-5; tentatively, D is TRBD1 (6 bases). There are 14 residues in the CDR3. Germline values: CDR1 MNHEY, CDR2 SVGAGI. V lost 7 bases and J lost 5, with 12 bases in between. The CDR3 coding sequence is TGTGCCAGCAAGCGCCGACAGGATAATTCACCCCTCCACTTT. It yields the protein CASKRRQDNSPLHF.

The chain employs TRBV5-1 and TRBJ1-2; possible D gene TRBD1, 6 bases. In germline, CDR1 is SGHRS, CDR2 YFSETQ. The CDR3 runs to 11 residues. Between the trimmed V and J ends, which lost 3 bases and 13 bases, there was a span of 13 bases. In DNA form, the CDR3 reads TGCGCCAGCAGCTCCGACAGGACGCTCACCTTC. This codes for CASSSDRTLTF.

The rearrangement uses TRBV7-9 and TRBJ1-1; D is undetermined. V was cut by 3 bases and J by 4 bases, with 12 bases left in between. This CDR3 is built from 14 residues. Germline assignment: CDR1 SEHNR and CDR2 FQNEAQ (reference sequence). This CDR3 is CASSFNSDSTEAFF. The CDR3 DNA reads TGTGCCAGCAGCTTTAACTCGGACTCCACTGAAGCTTTCTTT.

V and J are TRBV2 and TRBJ2-1; 13 bases are a match to TRBD2. Germline V gene lookup returns CDR1 SNHLY and CDR2 FYNNEI. V trimming: 5 bases; J trimming: 6 bases; junction bases outside the gene matches: 4. This CDR3 is 15 amino acids long. This CDR3 is CASSRTSGSVNEQFF. In nucleotides, the CDR3 is TGTGCCAGCAGTCGGACTAGCGGGAGTGTCAATGAGCAGTTCTTC.

V usage is TRBV14 and J usage is TRBJ2-1, with 8 positions matching TRBD2. Germline-derived CDR1 and CDR2 are SGHDN and FVKESK. This CDR3 contains 17 residues. J lost 2 bases, V lost 4 bases, and 10 bases had no gene match. The CDR3 sequence is CASSRGSGNSPYNEQFF. The CDR3 nucleotides read TGTGCCAGCAGCCGGGGTAGCGGGAACTCCCCCTACAATGAGCAGTTCTTC.

This clone turned up a few times. The chain links TRBV7-3 to TRBJ2-2, with TRBD2 as a possible D gene (5 bases). Germline CDR1 and CDR2: SGHTA and FQGTGA. The V and J ends lost 0 bases and 0 bases respectively, with 8 bases between them. The CDR3 contains 16 residues. The DNA for the CDR3 is TGTGCCAGCAGCTTAACTTCGAGGGCGAACACCGGGGAGCTGTTTTTT. Translation: CASSLTSRANTGELFF.

A word on this clone: Other DNA sequences in this specimen translate into the identical CDR3. The chain is built from TRBV27 and TRBJ1-5, with D maybe TRBD1 (5 bases). Trimming took off 2 bases at V and 2 bases at J, with 22 bases between the two ends. This CDR3 comprises 19 residues. Germline CDR1 is MNHEY and CDR2 is SMNVEV (reference sequence). The CDR3 spells CASSLTRPGRGGGNQPQHF. The DNA of the CDR3 is TGTGCCAGCAGTTTAACCCGACCGGGGCGTGGGGGAGGCAATCAGCCCCAGCATTTT.

This rearrangement joins TRBV30 to TRBJ2-3; 8 nucleotides agree with TRBD2. Germline CDR1 is GTSNPN and CDR2 is SVGIG (reference sequence). The CDR3 spans 15 residues. Trimming at V came to 5 bases and at J to 1 base, leaving 8 bases not matched to a gene. CDR3 nucleotide sequence: TGTGCCTGGCAGGGAACTAGCGGACGCACAGATACGCAGTATTTT. As protein: CAWQGTSGRTDTQYF.

In its sample, this clone was seen a few times. The chain uses TRBV7-9 and TRBJ1-3; tentative D call: TRBD1 (5 bases). Germline assignment: CDR1 SEHNR and CDR2 FQNEAQ (reference sequence). Between the trimmed V and J ends, which lost 3 bases and 2 bases, there was a span of 11 bases. The CDR3 is 15 residues long. CDR3 coding DNA: TGTGCCAGCAGCTTGCTGGGGGAACCTGGAAACACCATATATTTT. This gives the protein CASSLLGEPGNTIYF. Combining the CDR3 with reference TRBV7-9 and TRBJ1-3 gives the whole variable domain DTGVSQNPRHKITKRGQNVTFRCDPISEHNRLYWYRQTLGQGPEFLTYFQNEAQLEKSRLLSDRFSAERPKGSFSTLEIQRTEQGDSAMYLCASSLLGEPGNTIYFGEGSWLTVV.

The chain carries TRBV28 and TRBJ2-7; 7 bases align to TRBD1. Germline loops: CDR1 MDHEN, CDR2 SYDVKM. This CDR3 region has 12 residues. Trimming took 6 bases from V and 13 from J; bases not matched to a gene: 12. The CDR3 DNA reads as TGTGCCAGCAGACCTCTCAAGGGGGCACTTTACTTC. Amino acids: CASRPLKGALYF. Full variable domain (outside the CDR3, taken from reference TRBV28 and TRBJ2-7): DVKVTQSSRYLVKRTGEKVFLECVQDMDHENMFWYRQDPGLGLRLIYFSYDVKMKEKGDIPEGYSVSREKKERFSLILESASTNQTSMYLCASRPLKGALYFGPGTRLTVT.

The chain links TRBV10-3 to TRBJ2-3; 7 bases are shared with TRBD1. There are 14 residues in the CDR3. Germline CDR1 reads ENHRY; CDR2 reads SYGVKD. V shed 6 bases and J 2 bases; nucleotides not matched to a gene: 5. The CDR3 bases are TGTGCCATCAGCCCGGGACAGTTCACAGATACGCAGTATTTT. Residues: CAISPGQFTDTQYF.

The CDR3 protein is CASSPGQLNTEAFF. DNA for the CDR3: TGTGCCAGCAGCCCGGGACAGCTGAACACTGAAGCTTTCTTT. V and J are TRBV2 and TRBJ1-1; 7 nucleotides align to TRBD1. With V trimmed by 6 bases and J by 0 bases, 4 bases remained unmatched. The germline V gene has CDR1 SNHLY and CDR2 FYNNEI. CDR3 length: 14 residues.

This CDR3 reads CASSLTLGEAKNIQYF. CDR3 sequence (DNA): TGTGCCAGCAGTTTAACCCTGGGAGAGGCCAAAAACATTCAGTACTTC. The rearrangement links TRBV28 to TRBJ2-4; possibly TRBD2 for D (5 bases). Deletions cut 2 bases from V and 1 base from J, with 12 bases between. The germline CDR1 and CDR2 sequences are MDHEN and SYDVKM. The CDR3 contains 16 residues.

V gene TRBV5-6 combines with J gene TRBJ1-3; D is unclear. Trimming shortened V by 2 bases and J by 3 bases, and 9 bases separated the two germline ends. Per the germline V gene, CDR1 is SGHDT and CDR2 is YYEEEE. The CDR3 consists of 14 residues. The CDR3 reads CASSLGSLGNTIYF. The CDR3, as DNA: TGTGCCAGCAGCTTAGGGAGTCTTGGAAACACCATATATTTT. The variable domain in full, with the rest retrieved from reference TRBV5-6 and TRBJ1-3, is DAGVTQSPTHLIKTRGQQVTLRCSPKSGHDTVSWYQQALGQGPQFIFQYYEEEERQRGNFPDRFSGHQFPNYSSELNVNALLLGDSALYLCASSLGSLGNTIYFGEGSWLTVV.

This chain joins TRBV9 and TRBJ2-5; 10 bases fit TRBD2. The germline gives CDR1 SGDLS, CDR2 YYNGEE. The CDR3 is 17 residues long. V lost 7 bases, J lost 0 bases, and 12 bases stayed unmatched. Here the CDR3 reads CASSRSRGTSDQETQYF. CDR3 DNA sequence: TGTGCCAGCTCCCGGTCGAGGGGGACTAGCGACCAAGAGACCCAGTACTTC.

This chain joins TRBV6-1 and TRBJ2-3; D is unresolved. Trimming cost V 2 bases and J 0 bases, with 9 bases left between them. Per the germline V gene, CDR1 is MNHNS and CDR2 is SASEGT. This CDR3 is 15 amino acids long. In nucleotides, the CDR3 is TGTGCCAGCAGTGAACCGGTAACTAGCACAGATACGCAGTATTTT. It translates to CASSEPVTSTDTQYF.

V usage is TRBV18 and J usage is TRBJ2-3, with D unclear. The germline V and J ends were trimmed by 0 bases and 12 bases, with 16 bases remaining between them. CDR3 length equals 14 residues. Germline V gene lookup returns CDR1 KGHSH and CDR2 LQKENI. The CDR3 coding sequence is TGTGCCAGCTCACCACCAACACACGGAGAGAGTCAGTATTTT. Its protein is CASSPPTHGESQYF.

The chain joins TRBV9 to TRBJ2-1, with D maybe TRBD2 (5 bases). Trimming removed 1 base at V and 1 base at J, with 12 bases between. Germline V gene data show CDR1 as SGDLS and CDR2 as YYNGEE. The CDR3 extends over 16 amino acids. CDR3 sequence (DNA): TGTGCCAGCAGCGTAACGGCTAGCATATCCTACAATGAGCAGTTCTTC. The encoded protein is CASSVTASISYNEQFF.

The chain has TRBV5-1 and TRBJ1-6; 7 bases agree with TRBD1. Germline trimming cut 4 bases from V and 5 bases from J; bases unmatched to any gene: 6. The CDR3 covers 15 residues. Looked up from germline, CDR1 is SGHRS and CDR2 is YFSETQ. For the CDR3, the DNA is TGCGCCAGCAGCCCCAAAGACAGGGATAATTCACCCCTCCACTTT. It is translated as CASSPKDRDNSPLHF.

The rearrangement uses TRBV29-1 and TRBJ1-1; 7 bases align to TRBD1. Germline CDR1 SQVTM, CDR2 ANQGSEA. The junction had 5 bases not matched to a gene; V was cut back by 5 bases and J by 2 bases. This CDR3 has 13 amino acids. The chain's CDR3 is CSVKGDSNTEAFF. CDR3 nucleotide sequence: TGCAGCGTTAAGGGGGACAGCAACACTGAAGCTTTCTTT.

The V and J genes are TRBV4-3 and TRBJ2-3, with 8 bases identical to TRBD2. V gave up 0 bases and J gave up 2 bases; unmatched junction bases: 10. From germline, CDR1 is LGHNA and CDR2 YSLEER. The length of the CDR3 is 18 residues. Written as DNA, the CDR3 is TGCGCCAGCAGCCAAGATCTCGGCGGGGGGACCCCCACAGATACGCAGTATTTT. This gives the protein CASSQDLGGGTPTDTQYF.

The V and J genes are TRBV10-3 and TRBJ2-5; D might be TRBD2 (5 bases). In germline, CDR1 is ENHRY, CDR2 SYGVKD. This CDR3 comprises 13 residues. Trimming pared 2 bases from V and 5 bases from J, leaving 9 bases between. CDR3 bases: TGTGCCATCAGTGAGAGGACTTCGGAGACCCAGTACTTC. Protein: CAISERTSETQYF.

The chain has TRBV6-5 and TRBJ2-7; 10 nucleotides align to TRBD1. The CDR3 extends over 14 amino acids. V lost 6 bases to trimming and J lost 3 bases; unmatched junction nucleotides: 5. Germline CDR1 reads MNHEY; CDR2 reads SVGAGI. The CDR3 nucleotides are TGTGCCAGCAGCCGGGACAGGGGCCGCTACGAGCAGTACTTC. This codes for CASSRDRGRYEQYF.